These 21 T cell receptor beta chains came from one sample sequenced in a study of OX40 agonist ivuxolimab in advanced cancers. Clones were read by immunoSEQ multiplex PCR, and TCRdb kept only the in-frame ones, dropping some. This sample has about 100,000 clones, with 80% to 95% found just once. This material consisted of CD4+ or CD8+ T cells sorted from blood, taken in a trial of the OX40 agonist ivuxolimab. The receptors come from an adult with an advanced solid tumor such as melanoma, head and neck, liver or kidney cancer.

V is TRBV19 and J is TRBJ1-1; 7 bases map to TRBD1. Losses at the gene ends were 6 bases for V and 6 bases for J; bases not matched to a gene: 28. In germline, CDR1 is LNHDA, CDR2 SQIVND (reference sequence). The CDR3 runs to 20 residues. The CDR3 reads CASSRYGKKGQEGFESEAFF. CDR3 coding DNA: TGTGCCAGTAGCAGATATGGGAAGAAAGGACAGGAGGGATTCGAGTCTGAAGCTTTCTTT.

The chain couples TRBV15 to TRBJ2-4; TRBD2 agrees at 16 bases. This CDR3 has 19 amino acids. Germline V CDR1 and CDR2: LNHNV, YYDKDF (reference sequence). V shed 3 bases, J shed 0 bases, and the junction held 5 bases outside the gene matches. CDR3 nucleotides: TGTGCCACCAGCAGGGGGGGACTAGCGGGAGGGATAGCCAAAAACATTCAGTACTTC. This codes for CATSRGGLAGGIAKNIQYF.

The J gene is TRBJ1-4, the V gene TRBV6-5, with D maybe TRBD1 (5 bases). CDR1 is MNHEY, CDR2 SVGAGI, per germline. Trimming stripped 0 bases from V and 3 bases from J, with 8 bases between. The CDR3 extends over 15 amino acids. The CDR3 DNA follows: TGTGCCAGCAGTTACTCATGGGGCTCTAATGAAAAACTGTTTTTT. Its translation: CASSYSWGSNEKLFF.

The chain joins TRBV4-3 to TRBJ2-3; unclear D gene. V gave up 0 bases and J gave up 6 bases, with 13 bases separating them. CDR3 length: 15 residues. From germline, CDR1 is LGHNA and CDR2 YSLEER. The CDR3 bases are TGCGCCAGCAGCCAAGATCTAACTGGTGGGGATACGCAGTATTTT. Encoded protein: CASSQDLTGGDTQYF.

This chain joins TRBV5-1 and TRBJ2-7; D gene ambiguous. Trimming shortened V by 5 bases and J by 6 bases, and 9 bases separated the two germline ends. Germline CDR1 is SGHRS and CDR2 is YFSETQ. The CDR3 covers 11 residues. The CDR3 nucleotides are TGCGCCAGCAGGATGTACGGCGAGCAGTACTTC. Translating it yields CASRMYGEQYF. Using reference TRBV5-1 and TRBJ2-7 for the parts outside the CDR3, the full variable domain is KAGVTQTPRYLIKTRGQQVTLSCSPISGHRSVSWYQQTPGQGLQFLFEYFSETQRNKGNFPGRFSGRQFSNSRSEMNVSTLELGDSALYLCASRMYGEQYFGPGTRLTVT.

The V gene is TRBV2, the J gene TRBJ2-1; 9 nucleotides align to TRBD2. Germline values: CDR1 SNHLY, CDR2 FYNNEI. This CDR3 comprises 15 residues. V shed 1 base and J 3 bases; nucleotides not matched to a gene: 1. The CDR3 DNA reads TGTGCCAGCAGTGAAGAACTAGCGGGCTACAATGAGCAGTTCTTC. Amino acid sequence: CASSEELAGYNEQFF. Full variable domain (outside the CDR3, taken from reference TRBV2 and TRBJ2-1): EPEVTQTPSHQVTQMGQEVILRCVPISNHLYFYWYRQILGQKVEFLVSFYNNEISEKSEIFDDQFSVERPDGSNFTLKIRSTKLEDSAMYFCASSEELAGYNEQFFGPGTRLTVL.

This clone was picked up one time. The chain is built from TRBV18 and TRBJ1-1, with D perhaps matching TRBD1 (5 bases). The CDR3 loop spans 15 amino acids. Per germline, CDR1 KGHSH and CDR2 LQKENI. V lost 4 bases and J lost 1, with 13 bases in between. The chain's CDR3 is CASSHGRGGNTEAFF. As DNA, the CDR3 is TGTGCCAGCTCACACGGACGGGGGGGGAACACTGAAGCTTTCTTT.

CDR3 in DNA: TGCAGTGCCCCCTTGCGGGCCGAGCAGTTCTTC. Translating it yields CSAPLRAEQFF. The chain employs TRBV20-1 and TRBJ2-1, with D possibly being TRBD2 (5 bases). Trimming removed 6 bases from V and 10 bases from J, with 13 bases in between. The CDR3 is 11 amino acids. The V gene's germline CDR1 is DFQATT and CDR2 SNEGSKA (reference sequence).

The chain has TRBV2 and TRBJ2-3; D not resolved. The germline CDR1 and CDR2 sequences are SNHLY and FYNNEI. The CDR3 has 14 residues. With 5 bases removed from V and 5 bases from J, the gap between germline ends came to 14 bases. The CDR3, as DNA: TGTGCCAGCAGTCGGGCCCTATTTTTAGATACGCAGTATTTT. It yields the protein CASSRALFLDTQYF.

The CDR3 DNA is TGTGCCAGCTCACCGCGGACAGGCGGAGCAACTAATGAAAAACTGTTTTTT. It is translated as CASSPRTGGATNEKLFF. This chain connects TRBV18 to TRBJ1-4; TRBD1 aligns across 7 bases. Germline CDR1 is KGHSH and CDR2 is LQKENI. After removal of 3 bases from V and 0 bases from J, the junction contained 7 bases not matched to a gene. The CDR3 has 17 residues.

The J gene is TRBJ1-1, the V gene TRBV5-4; 7 positions agree with TRBD1. This CDR3 is built from 13 residues. Germline-derived CDR1 and CDR2 are SGHNT and YYREEE (reference sequence). The junction had 6 bases not matched to a gene; V was cut back by 4 bases and J by 6 bases. CDR3 amino acids: CASSKGQISEAFF. DNA for the CDR3: TGTGCCAGCAGCAAGGGACAGATATCTGAAGCTTTCTTT.

The V gene is TRBV30, the J gene TRBJ1-1, with D unclear. Germline loops: CDR1 GTSNPN, CDR2 SVGIG (reference sequence). CDR3 size: 15 residues. The germline V and J ends were trimmed by 1 base and 5 bases, with 17 bases remaining between them. CDR3 residues: CAWSDPKFVGTEAFF. For the CDR3, the DNA is TGTGCCTGGAGTGACCCAAAGTTCGTAGGGACTGAAGCTTTCTTT.

The rearrangement uses TRBV19 and TRBJ2-1; a weak D match, TRBD2 (5 bases). This CDR3 is built from 16 residues. CDR1 and CDR2 from the germline V gene are LNHDA and SQIVND (reference sequence). The V gene lost 4 bases and the J gene lost 6 bases, with 19 bases spanning the gap. CDR3 coding DNA: TGTGCCAGTAGTACAGCCGAGGGCCTAAGACCCAATGAGCAGTTCTTC. Translated: CASSTAEGLRPNEQFF.

The J gene is TRBJ2-5, the V gene TRBV29-1; D gene uncertain. Trimming pared 3 bases from V and 0 bases from J, leaving 8 bases between. The CDR3 consists of 13 residues. CDR1 and CDR2 from the germline V gene are SQVTM and ANQGSEA. The CDR3 region has the DNA TGCAGCGTTGATTACGCGTACCAAGAGACCCAGTACTTC. Translating it yields CSVDYAYQETQYF.

This clone has a single count. The chain carries TRBV19 and TRBJ1-3; a possible D gene is TRBD1 (6 bases). There are 14 residues in the CDR3. V lost 7 bases to trimming and J lost 1 base, with 11 bases between them. Looked up from germline, CDR1 is LNHDA and CDR2 is SQIVND (reference sequence). The DNA for the CDR3 is TGTGCCAGTACCAAACAGGGATCTGGAAACACCATATATTTT. Its protein product is CASTKQGSGNTIYF.

This chain joins TRBV5-1 and TRBJ1-1; 8 bases align to TRBD1. The CDR3 covers 14 residues. Germline CDR1 reads SGHRS; CDR2 reads YFSETQ. The junction had 2 bases not matched to a gene; V was cut back by 0 bases and J by 4 bases. The CDR3 loop is CASSLGQGATEAFF. CDR3 in DNA: TGCGCCAGCAGCTTGGGGCAGGGGGCCACTGAAGCTTTCTTT.

The CDR3 here is CASSLYDRGSYEQYF. As DNA, the CDR3 is TGTGCCAGCAGCTTGTACGACAGGGGCTCCTACGAGCAGTACTTC. V and J are TRBV5-6 and TRBJ2-7; 8 nucleotides line up with TRBD1. Trimming removed 1 base from V and 0 bases from J; junction bases left unmatched: 3. Germline assignment: CDR1 SGHDT and CDR2 YYEEEE. The CDR3 extends over 15 amino acids. Using reference TRBV5-6 and TRBJ2-7 for the parts outside the CDR3, the full variable domain is DAGVTQSPTHLIKTRGQQVTLRCSPKSGHDTVSWYQQALGQGPQFIFQYYEEEERQRGNFPDRFSGHQFPNYSSELNVNALLLGDSALYLCASSLYDRGSYEQYFGPGTRLTVT.

The chain uses TRBV5-6 and TRBJ1-4; 7 bases are shared with TRBD1. In germline, CDR1 is SGHDT, CDR2 YYEEEE. This CDR3 comprises 14 residues. J lost 8 bases, V lost 4 bases, and 8 bases had no gene match. CDR3 in DNA: TGTGCCAGCAGCCGTCCCGGGACAGAAGAAAAACTGTTTTTT. This sequence encodes CASSRPGTEEKLFF.

V gene TRBV9 combines with J gene TRBJ2-1, with D possibly matching TRBD2 (6 bases). Germline values: CDR1 SGDLS, CDR2 YYNGEE. The CDR3 loop spans 16 amino acids. Trimming removed 2 bases from V and 0 bases from J, with 12 bases in between. The CDR3 sequence: CASSVSGTYSYNEQFF. The CDR3 DNA follows: TGTGCCAGCAGCGTTAGCGGTACTTACTCCTACAATGAGCAGTTCTTC.

The chain links TRBV29-1 to TRBJ1-1; D is unclear. V lost 5 bases and J lost 6, with 10 bases in between. CDR1 SQVTM and CDR2 ANQGSEA come from the germline V gene. The CDR3 loop spans 11 amino acids. The CDR3, as DNA: TGCAGCGTTAGAGACATCCCTGAAGCTTTCTTT. Protein: CSVRDIPEAFF.

This rearrangement joins TRBV10-2 to TRBJ2-5, with TRBD2 matching 12 bases. The V segment lost 5 bases and the J segment 5 bases; nucleotides outside the gene matches: 6. The CDR3 is made up of 15 amino acids. Germline assignment: CDR1 WSHSY and CDR2 SAAADI. The DNA for the CDR3 is TGCGCCAGCAGTCTGACTAGCGGGAGCGGGGAGACCCAGTACTTC. Its translation is CASSLTSGSGETQYF.